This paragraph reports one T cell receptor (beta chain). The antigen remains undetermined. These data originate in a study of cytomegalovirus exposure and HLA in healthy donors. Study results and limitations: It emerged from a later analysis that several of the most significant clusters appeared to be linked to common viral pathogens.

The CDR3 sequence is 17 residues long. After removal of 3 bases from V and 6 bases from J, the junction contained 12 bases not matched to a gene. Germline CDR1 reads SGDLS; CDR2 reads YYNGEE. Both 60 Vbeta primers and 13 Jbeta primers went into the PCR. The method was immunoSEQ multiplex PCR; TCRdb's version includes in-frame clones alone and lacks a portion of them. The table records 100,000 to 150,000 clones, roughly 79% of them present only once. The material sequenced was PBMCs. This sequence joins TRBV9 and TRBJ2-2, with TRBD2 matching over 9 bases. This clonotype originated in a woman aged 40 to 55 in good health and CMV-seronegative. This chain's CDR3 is CASSAREVAGEAGELFF. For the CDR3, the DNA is TGTGCCAGCAGCGCCCGCGAGGTAGCGGGAGAGGCCGGGGAGCTGTTTTTT.